This entry lists 7 T cell receptor beta chains sequenced from one sample in a study of T cell clones after liver transplantation. Using immunoSEQ multiplex PCR, the repertoire was profiled, and TCRdb retains in-frame clones only, with some absent. The sample lists 55,000 to 75,000 clones, approximately 70% occurring once. Sample: CD4+ T cells from blood, taken at the approximately 16-month timepoint. These receptors were obtained from a human patient who received a liver transplant. Some T cells may trace back to the graft donor.

The V gene is TRBV5-6, the J gene TRBJ2-3, with D perhaps being TRBD1 or TRBD2 (5 bases each). The CDR3 covers 16 residues. V lost 2 bases to trimming and J lost 4 bases, with 17 bases between them. Germline loops: CDR1 SGHDT, CDR2 YYEEEE. The CDR3 DNA follows: TGTGCCAGCAGCTTCTCTGCTCGAGGGACCGCAGATACGCAGTATTTT. It translates to CASSFSARGTADTQYF.

This clone was recorded once. The rearrangement links TRBV23-1 to TRBJ2-7, with D perhaps matching TRBD1 or TRBD2 (6 bases each). TRBV23-1 belongs to the ORF category, with a function that is uncertain. With 3 bases removed from V and 0 bases from J, the gap between germline ends came to 18 bases. The CDR3 has 17 residues. The CDR3 nucleotides read TGCGCCAGCAGTCATTCCCGGGGGCAGGGAAGCTCCTACGAGCAGTACGTC. Its protein product is CASSHSRGQGSSYEQYV.

This chain links TRBV7-2 with TRBJ2-5, with TRBD2 matching over 12 bases. With 1 base clipped from V and 4 bases from J, the junction kept 1 base outside the gene matches. The CDR3 length is 15 residues. Germline V gene data show CDR1 as SGHTA and CDR2 as FQGNSA. CDR3: CASSLVTSGRETQYF. CDR3 sequence (DNA): TGTGCCAGCAGCTTAGTGACTAGCGGGAGAGAGACCCAGTACTTC.

This clone was seen only a few times. The chain carries TRBV9 and TRBJ1-1; TRBD1 is a possible D gene (6 bases). The germline CDR1 and CDR2 sequences are SGDLS and YYNGEE. This CDR3 is built from 15 residues. V lost 6 bases, J lost 7 bases, and 22 bases lay in between. CDR3 protein: CASTRDGQVQGEAFF. The CDR3 bases are TGTGCCAGCACCCGGGACGGGCAGGTACAGGGTGAAGCTTTCTTT. Full variable domain (remainder filled in from reference TRBV9 and TRBJ1-1): DSGVTQTPKHLITATGQRVTLRCSPRSGDLSVYWYQQSLDQGLQFLIQYYNGEERAKGNILERFSAQQFPDLHSELNLSSLELGDSALYFCASTRDGQVQGEAFFGQGTRLTVV.

J is TRBJ2-2 and V is TRBV19; D call uncertain. This CDR3 has 14 amino acids. V lost 3 bases and J lost 4, with 9 bases in between. Germline CDR1 reads LNHDA; CDR2 reads SQIVND (reference sequence). CDR3: CASSIGSPTGELFF. In DNA, the CDR3 is TGTGCCAGTAGTATCGGTTCGCCCACCGGGGAGCTGTTTTTT.

The chain has TRBV5-1 and TRBJ2-3; TRBD2 matches at 7 bases. V was clipped by 0 bases and J by 0 bases; unmatched bases: 10. The length of the CDR3 is 18 residues. Germline V gene sequence: CDR1 SGHRS, CDR2 YFSETQ. The CDR3 spells CASSLASTSDLSTDTQYF. The CDR3 nucleotides read TGCGCCAGCAGCTTGGCTTCTACTAGCGACCTTAGCACAGATACGCAGTATTTT.

The chain has TRBV6-6 and TRBJ2-2; D is undetermined. V shed 6 bases and J shed 0 bases, with 5 bases lying between them. In germline, CDR1 is MNHNY, CDR2 SVGAGI (reference sequence). The CDR3 runs to 13 residues. The CDR3 loop is CASSRTNTGELFF. CDR3 coding DNA: TGTGCCAGCAGCCGGACGAACACCGGGGAGCTGTTTTTT.